This TCR beta chain is from a study of T cell repertoires in cytomegalovirus infection. Background on the study: CMV epitopes that were recently identified and HLA-C-restricted were used alongside well-studied HLA-B-restricted ones. Public TCR beta signatures indicated both CMV infection and matching HLA type.

TCRdb re-called the reads through MiXCR, storing one row per CDR3 protein. The sample lists approximately 270,000 distinct CDR3 sequences, 22% seen once, with approximately 20% in the top ten. This clonotype was seen only a few times. Its antigen is currently unknown. CDR1 MGHRA and CDR2 YSYEKL come from the germline V gene. Trimming removed 0 bases from V and 3 bases from J; junction bases left unmatched: 6. The CDR3 consists of 16 residues. Study-wide findings and caveats: Cumulative frequency (of public TCR beta family members) identified carriers of CMV plus the relevant HLA. HLA-C-restricted CMV clonotypes gave the most frequent clonotype in two of eight donors.

The V and J genes are TRBV4-1 and TRBJ2-7; 9 bases are shared with TRBD2. This TCR derives from a human donor in good health (CMV status not recorded). Some clones in this sample may be carry-over from other donors' samples. Sample: cultured PBMCs, taken from culture after CMV antigen stimulation. The CDR3 coding sequence is TGCGCCAGCAGCCAAGATCAAGGACTAGCGCTCTACGAGCAGTACGTC. Its translation is CASSQDQGLALYEQYV.